Here is one TCR beta chain with its context. The data were taken from a study of cytomegalovirus exposure and HLA in healthy donors. 13 Jbeta primers and 60 Vbeta primers were used for the PCR. The table came from immunoSEQ multiplex PCR; TCRdb's copy has only in-frame clones and leaves some out. The table lists approximately 160,000 clones, 55% to 70% of them singletons. Specimen: PBMCs. The TCR was taken from a young woman in good health and CMV-seropositive.

The CDR3 DNA follows: TGTGCCAGCAGTTACTCAGGACAGGGATATGGCTACACCTTC. It encodes CASSYSGQGYGYTF. V and J are TRBV6-5 and TRBJ1-2, with 8 bases identical to TRBD1. Germline assignment: CDR1 MNHEY and CDR2 SVGAGI. The CDR3 runs to 14 residues. Unmatched junction bases numbered 2, after V lost 0 bases and J lost 5 bases.